A selection of T cell receptor beta chains follows, all from one sample in a study of blood T cell repertoires in COVID-19. Produced via immunoSEQ multiplex PCR; TCRdb's table is partial and in-frame only. This sample has some 140,000 clones, with 83% found just once. Sequenced material: peripheral blood. The receptors shown here come from a woman aged 60-75 years with COVID-19, enrolled during active disease. The CDR3 runs from the conserved cysteine through the conserved F or W. The D gene is left open where the match is weak. Where a row states a size, it is once, few, many or the class of an expanded clone; other rows omit it.

v_gene	j_gene	abundance	len	d_gene	CDR3nt	CDR3aa
TRBV11-3	TRBJ2-3	.	15	.	TGTGCCAGCAGCTTAGGTGGGAGTAGCACAGATACGCAGTATTTT	CASSLGGSSTDTQYF
TRBV14	TRBJ1-1	.	14	.	TGTGCCAGCAGCCAAAATCAAATGAACACTGAAGCTTTCTTT	CASSQNQMNTEAFF
TRBV24-1	TRBJ2-2	.	14	.	TGTGCCACCGCCCCCAGGGGTAACACCGGGGAGCTGTTTTTT	CATAPRGNTGELFF
TRBV5-4	TRBJ1-6	.	16	TRBD1	TGTGCCAGCAGCAACCGACCGGGACAGTATAATTCACCCCTCCACTTT	CASSNRPGQYNSPLHF
TRBV6-5	TRBJ1-2	once	15	TRBD1	TGTGCCAGCAGTTCCCCCACAGGGGTAAACTATGGCTACACCTTC	CASSSPTGVNYGYTF
TRBV10-3	TRBJ2-5	.	18	TRBD2	TGTGCCATCAGTGACCCCGCGGGAGTTACTAGCGGCCAAGAGACCCAGTACTTC	CAISDPAGVTSGQETQYF
TRBV7-8	TRBJ1-6	.	14	.	TGTGCCAGCAGCCCGTCGGGGGGCGATTCACCCCTCCACTTT	CASSPSGGDSPLHF
TRBV6-5	TRBJ2-5	few	15	TRBD1	TGTGCCAGCACCGACCGGGACAGGGTCCAAGAGACCCAGTACTTC	CASTDRDRVQETQYF
TRBV5-8	TRBJ2-1	.	17	TRBD2	TGTGCCAGCAGCTTGGGGGGGGCTAGCGGGGGCTACAATGAGCAGTTCTTC	CASSLGGASGGYNEQFF
TRBV2	TRBJ1-5	.	14	.	TGTGCCAGCAGTGGTCAGGGAATCACGCAGCCCCAGCATTTT	CASSGQGITQPQHF
TRBV7-7	TRBJ2-5	.	14	.	TGTGCTAGCAGCCCCGACAAGTCACAAGAGACCCAGTACTTC	CASSPDKSQETQYF
TRBV20-1	TRBJ2-1	.	14	TRBD2	TGCAGTGCTAGTGGGCAAGCGGGATTGGGGGAGCAGTTCTTC	CSASGQAGLGEQFF
TRBV5-4	TRBJ2-3	.	13	.	TGTGCCTCGGCTTCCAACTGGAGAGATACGCAGTATTTT	CASASNWRDTQYF
TRBV3-1/TRBV3-2	TRBJ1-6	.	16	.	TGTGCCAGCAGCCATTTCTCCAGGACAGATAATTCACCCCTCCACTTT	CASSHFSRTDNSPLHF
TRBV3-1/TRBV3-2	TRBJ1-1	few	13	.	TGTGCCAGCAGCCCCCAAAAGAACACTGAAGCTTTCTTT	CASSPQKNTEAFF
TRBV19	TRBJ1-1	once	13	TRBD1	TGTGCCAGCGCCAGGACAGGGGGCACTGAAGCTTTCTTT	CASARTGGTEAFF
TRBV7-3	TRBJ1-1	.	14	.	TGTGCCAGCACCGAAACAGGTCTTAACACTGAAGCTTTCTTT	CASTETGLNTEAFF
TRBV6-5	TRBJ1-2	.	13	TRBD1	TGTGCCAGCAGCGCCGGGACAGGGAATGGCTACACCTTC	CASSAGTGNGYTF
TRBV6-5	TRBJ1-1	.	13	.	TGTGCCAGCAGCCTACCCCCCCAGGGGGAAGCTTTCTTT	CASSLPPQGEAFF
TRBV27	TRBJ1-2	.	16	TRBD1	TGTGCCAGCAGATCTATGGACAGGGCGGTAAACTATGGCTACACCTTC	CASRSMDRAVNYGYTF
TRBV18	TRBJ2-1	.	16	TRBD1	TGTGCCAGCTCACGACAGGACAGGGGCGGCTACAATGAGCAGTTCTTC	CASSRQDRGGYNEQFF
TRBV27	TRBJ1-4	.	13	TRBD1	TGTGCCAGTGGACAGGGATCGTTGTCAAAACTGTTTTTT	CASGQGSLSKLFF
TRBV5-1	TRBJ1-2	few	14	TRBD1	TGCGCCAGCAGCTTGGATGGACAGGGGGCGGGCTACACCTTC	CASSLDGQGAGYTF
TRBV19	TRBJ1-1	.	14	.	TGTGCCAGTACTCCCGCAGGCGGGTCCACTGAAGCTTTCTTT	CASTPAGGSTEAFF
TRBV15	TRBJ1-5	.	16	.	TGTGCCACCAGCAGAGCGGGGGGAAATAGCAATCAGCCCCAGCATTTT	CATSRAGGNSNQPQHF
TRBV3-1/TRBV3-2	TRBJ2-1	.	16	TRBD2	TGTGCCAGCAGCCATCCGACTAGCGGGAGGTCAAATGAGCAGTTCTTC	CASSHPTSGRSNEQFF
TRBV5-1	TRBJ1-4	.	16	.	TGCGCCAGCAGCTTGAGTGTGGTAGCAACTAATGAAAAACTGTTTTTT	CASSLSVVATNEKLFF
TRBV7-3	TRBJ2-3	.	15	.	TGTGCCAGCAGCTTAAACGGTTTTGGCACAGATACGCAGTATTTT	CASSLNGFGTDTQYF
TRBV7-3	TRBJ2-1	once	16	.	TGTGCCAGCAGCTTAAGCGGCAGCGGCTCCTACAATGAGCAGTTCTTC	CASSLSGSGSYNEQFF
TRBV7-8	TRBJ2-5	.	14	TRBD2	TGTGCCAGCAGCGCTCGGACTAGCGTGGAGACCCAGTACTTC	CASSARTSVETQYF